This is a list of T cell receptor beta chains from one sample in a study of naive and memory T cell subsets. MiXCR, applied by TCRdb to the UMI-ligation and nested PCR reads, yields one record per CDR3 protein. Altogether some 82,000 distinct CDR3 sequences are present, 11% being singletons, with the ten largest covering just over 0.13%. The sample taken for sequencing was naive CD4+ T cells from blood. The source is a human donor in good health. The CDR3 runs from the conserved cysteine through the conserved F or W. The D gene is left open where the match is weak. Some rows have no size entry. The others give once, few or many, or a class for an expanded clone.

>-|TRBV5-1|-|TRBJ2-7
CASSLEGHEQYF
TGCGCCAGCAGCTTGGAGGGCCACGAGCAGTACTTC
>-|TRBV6-5|few|TRBJ2-7
CASSYSIVDDYEQYF
TGTGCCAGCAGTTACTCGATAGTAGACGATTACGAGCAGTACTTC
>-|TRBV20-1|many|TRBJ1-4
CSAGLMRNEKLFF
TGCAGTGCTGGCCTAATGCGGAATGAAAAACTGTTTTTT
>-|TRBV7-9|few|TRBJ1-2
CASSLSEPGYTF
TGTGCCAGCAGCTTATCCGAGCCGGGCTACACCTTC
>-|TRBV28|-|TRBJ2-7
CASSLGGLTYEQYF
TGTGCCAGCAGTTTAGGGGGTCTAACCTACGAGCAGTACTTC
>-|TRBV20-1|few|TRBJ2-7
CSARSPGYEQYF
TGCAGTGCTCGATCCCCCGGCTACGAGCAGTACTTC
>-|TRBV6-5|many|TRBJ2-3
CASSYGGDWDTQYF
TGTGCCAGCAGTTACGGGGGAGACTGGGATACGCAGTATTTT
>-|TRBV11-3|few|TRBJ2-3
CASSLRLGGQGTDTQYF
TGTGCCAGCAGCTTACGACTGGGGGGCCAGGGCACAGATACGCAGTATTTT
>-|TRBV6-1|few|TRBJ1-3
CASYPGNTIYF
TGTGCCAGCTATCCCGGAAACACCATATATTTT
>-|TRBV6-2/TRBV6-3|-|TRBJ1-1
CASSTRTVTEAFF
TGTGCCAGCAGTACGCGGACAGTCACTGAAGCTTTCTTT
>-|TRBV27|-|TRBJ1-1
CASSTWSSNTEAFF
TGTGCCAGCAGCACATGGTCTTCGAACACTGAAGCTTTCTTT
>-|TRBV6-6|few|TRBJ2-3
CASSYYLDHTDTQYF
TGTGCCAGCAGTTACTATCTAGATCACACAGATACGCAGTATTTT
>-|TRBV27|-|TRBJ1-6
CASRLQGAGGMLHF
TGTGCCAGCAGGTTGCAAGGGGCGGGGGGCATGCTCCACTTT
>TRBD2|TRBV20-1|-|TRBJ2-7
CSARGASGVYEQYF
TGCAGTGCTAGGGGGGCTAGCGGGGTGTACGAGCAGTACTTC
>-|TRBV18|few|TRBJ2-1
CASSPQDRNEQFF
TGTGCCAGCTCACCCCAGGACCGGAATGAGCAGTTCTTC
>-|TRBV14|many|TRBJ2-7
CASSQVESTGRLYF
TGTGCCAGCAGCCAAGTGGAGAGTACAGGACGGCTGTACTTC
>-|TRBV27|few|TRBJ1-6
CASSPRGFHSYNSPLHF
TGTGCCAGCAGTCCCCGAGGGTTCCACTCCTATAATTCACCCCTCCACTTT
>TRBD1|TRBV11-2|-|TRBJ1-4
CASRRPGQPNEKLFF
TGTGCCAGCAGACGGCCGGGACAGCCTAATGAAAAACTGTTTTTT
>TRBD2|TRBV12-3/TRBV12-4|many|TRBJ2-3
CASSRRLANFPDTQYF
TGTGCCAGCAGCCGGAGACTAGCTAACTTCCCAGATACGCAGTATTTT
>-|TRBV12-3/TRBV12-4|-|TRBJ2-7
CASSGPPHREQYF
TGTGCCAGCAGCGGGCCTCCCCACCGTGAGCAGTACTTC
>-|TRBV29-1|many|TRBJ1-5
CSVAATDRSNQPQHF
TGCAGCGTTGCAGCCACTGACAGGAGCAATCAGCCCCAGCATTTT
>-|TRBV11-3|many|TRBJ2-7
CASGRIRLPGRDEQYF
TGTGCCAGCGGCCGGATCCGGCTCCCTGGTCGGGACGAGCAGTACTTC
>-|TRBV12-3/TRBV12-4|-|TRBJ1-6
CASSPRDGSASPLHF
TGTGCCAGCAGTCCGCGGGACGGATCGGCTTCACCCCTCCACTTT
>TRBD1|TRBV12-3/TRBV12-4|-|TRBJ2-7
CASSLSGTVPREQYF
TGTGCCAGCAGTTTGTCCGGGACAGTGCCTAGGGAGCAGTACTTC
>-|TRBV7-2|-|TRBJ2-5
CASSALGNRETQYF
TGTGCCAGCAGTGCTCTGGGAAATCGAGAGACCCAGTACTTC
>TRBD1|TRBV5-1|-|TRBJ1-5
CASSTTGDGNQPQHF
TGCGCCAGCAGCACGACAGGGGACGGCAATCAGCCCCAGCATTTT
>TRBD2|TRBV5-1|-|TRBJ2-1
CASSFSGTNYNEQFF
TGCGCCAGCAGCTTTAGCGGGACCAACTACAATGAGCAGTTCTTC
>TRBD2|TRBV20-1|many|TRBJ2-3
CSASYRLAGGDTQYF
TGCAGTGCTAGTTACCGACTAGCGGGGGGGGACACGCAGTATTTT
>-|TRBV6-4|few|TRBJ2-3
CASSRLPGPTDTQYF
TGTGCCAGCAGTAGACTTCCCGGGCCCACAGATACGCAGTATTTT
>-|TRBV20-1|-|TRBJ1-1
CSALTMDGYGTEAFF
TGCAGTGCTCTCACCATGGACGGATACGGGACTGAAGCTTTCTTT
>-|TRBV5-1|few|TRBJ2-7
CASSLSVSSYEQYF
TGCGCCAGCAGCTTGTCGGTTAGCTCCTACGAGCAGTACTTC
>TRBD1|TRBV7-2|few|TRBJ1-5
CASSGGQGLFQPQHF
TGTGCCAGCAGTGGGGGACAGGGACTGTTCCAGCCCCAGCATTTT
>-|TRBV6-6|-|TRBJ1-1
CASKKDGEAFF
TGTGCCAGCAAAAAGGACGGTGAAGCTTTCTTT